This T cell receptor (beta chain) emerged from a study of T cells after yellow fever vaccination. Across the study: Fractions low in cell number were prepared with SMART-Seq v4 Ultra Low Input.

TCRdb processed the 5' RACE reads anew with MiXCR; each CDR3 protein has one entry. The sample has a few hundred thousand distinct CDR3 sequences; roughly 4% are singletons. CDR1 and CDR2 from the germline V gene are SGHVS and FQNEAQ. The CDR3 spans 14 residues. The V and J ends lost 5 bases and 2 bases, in that order; junction bases with no gene match: 5. In the case of this clonotype: A single base separates this from a much larger clone, so it may be a read error.

The V call is TRBV7-8, the J call TRBJ1-1; 7 positions match TRBD1. The source is a man aged 18 to 30 who received the YFV17D yellow fever vaccine. This specimen consisted of PBMCs, obtained 5 days after the yellow fever booster vaccination. CDR3 DNA: TGTGCCAGCAGCCTCCGGGACAGCAACACTGAAGCTTTCTTT. Protein product: CASSLRDSNTEAFF.